This TCR beta chain was observed in a study of blood T cell repertoires in COVID-19. Study-level information: The United States, Italy and Spain supplied acute and convalescent COVID-19 samples. Sample material is recorded as cDNA or gDNA derived from T cells, B-cell-depleted T cells, or PBMCs.

Per the study methods: Reference gene primer amplification gave estimated nucleated cell counts. The protocol was immunoSEQ multiplex PCR, while the TCRdb copy is restricted to in-frame clones and leaves out a portion. The V and J calls and the clone size are those of that table, but D and trimming were determined from the DNA. The sample includes tens of thousands of clones, approximately 86% seen only once; the top ten take 5% to 6.5%. The germline V gene has CDR1 MGHRA and CDR2 YSYEKL. V was trimmed by 1 base and J by 4 bases, leaving 16 bases between them. The CDR3 length is 16 residues. This receptor was taken from a man between 65 and 85 years old with acute or convalescent COVID-19. J is TRBJ1-2 and V is TRBV4-1; D possibly corresponds to TRBD1 (5 bases). The sequenced material came from peripheral blood. The CDR3: CASSQGYRQNSYGYTF. The CDR3 DNA is TGCGCCAGCAGCCAAGGCTACCGACAGAACAGCTATGGCTACACCTTC.